This T cell receptor (beta chain) is from a study of spatial heterogeneity in lung cancer. Across the study: Follow-up PBMC samples were sequenced when available, at a median of about two years after resection. Each unique TCR and UMI combination was seen more than ten times on average in raw reads. Alpha-chain sequences were detected in numbers that were consistently lower than beta-chain sequences.

This clonotype is medium-sized. Described time point: blood at routine non-recurrence follow-up after resection. Frozen PBMC, nontumor lung or tumor provided whole RNA, which was sequenced unsorted. TCRdb recomputed calls from the 5' RACE reads with MiXCR, one row per CDR3 protein. The repertoire holds roughly 29,000 distinct CDR3 sequences, with more than 4.5% as singletons. CDR3 length: 13 residues. Germline V gives CDR1 SGHTA, CDR2 FQGTGA. Trimming shortened V by 5 bases and J by 9 bases, and 17 bases separated the two germline ends. The clonotype comes from a female donor with early-stage non-small cell lung cancer. The gene calls are TRBV7-3 and TRBJ2-7, with a tentative D call TRBD2 (6 bases). The sample here was PBMCs, taken at follow-up. This CDR3 is CASSPGDQSRQYF. For the CDR3, the DNA is TGTGCCAGCAGCCCGGGGGACCAGAGTCGGCAGTACTTC. Filled out from reference TRBV7-3 and TRBJ2-7, the complete variable domain reads GAGVSQTPSNKVTEKGKYVELRCDPISGHTALYWYRQSLGQGPEFLIYFQGTGAADDSGLPNDRFFAVRPEGSVSTLKIQRTERGDSAVYLCASSPGDQSRQYFGPGTRLTVT.